A single TCR beta chain is shown here with its context. The antigen remains undetermined. The PCR made use of 60 Vbeta and 13 Jbeta primers. Data came from immunoSEQ multiplex PCR; TCRdb stores just in-frame clones and leaves some out. The record lists 100,000 to 150,000 clones, of which the ten most abundant hold about 2.2%. This entry belongs to a study of cytomegalovirus exposure and HLA in healthy donors. Study-wide findings and caveats: Among TCR sequences, most were rare, though some public TCRs appeared in many donors. There was a cluster of highly shared sequence variants that was likely a sequencing artifact.

The TCR was taken from a man aged 40-55 years in good health and CMV-seronegative. The specimen sequenced was PBMCs.

The CDR3 DNA reads TGTGCCAGCAGTTACTCGATTGAAGAGGGGGCGGGCGAGCAGTACTTC. Amino acids: CASSYSIEEGAGEQYF. V is TRBV6-6 and J is TRBJ2-7; 7 bases are shared with TRBD1. Germline CDR1 reads MNHNY; CDR2 reads SVGAGI (reference sequence). CDR3 length: 16 amino acids. V lost 0 bases and J lost 6; bases outside the gene matches: 11.